This T cell receptor beta chain was captured in a study of T cells in Graves' hyperthyroidism and ophthalmopathy. Study-level points and caveats: Ophthalmopathy stood apart from stable hyperthyroidism in a 13 V-J model.

A patient was excluded if there was uncontrolled infection, other autoimmune disease, pregnancy or lactation. TCR beta CDR3 regions were amplified from RNA transcripts. The study used the HTBI primer set for a first-round RT-PCR of the TCR CDR3. Using its own MiXCR run on the multiplex PCR reads, TCRdb lists one record per CDR3 protein. In the table there are 340,000 or so distinct CDR3 sequences, 21% of which are singletons. The germline V gene encodes CDR1 SGDLS and CDR2 YYNGEE. The CDR3 is 15 residues long. V lost 4 bases and J 1 base, leaving 11 bases between the germline ends. This clonotype was counted once. Antigen unknown.

The chain links TRBV9 to TRBJ2-2; a weak D match, TRBD1 (6 bases). The sequenced material came from blood. The receptor comes from a woman aged 45-65 years with Graves' hyperthyroidism. The CDR3 spells CASSSRGGNTGELFF. The CDR3 coding sequence is TGTGCCAGCAGCTCTCGAGGGGGGAACACCGGGGAGCTGTTTTTT.